This entry describes one TCR beta chain. Its antigen is as yet unknown. This CDR3 has 15 residues. V lost 4 bases and J 0 bases, leaving 10 bases between the germline ends. The germline gives CDR1 SNHLY, CDR2 FYNNEI. The data originate from a study of cytomegalovirus exposure and HLA in healthy donors. Turning to the study itself: Within the Caucasian-associated ancestry cluster were roughly 82% of the approximately 400 genotyped donors. Study-wide results and limits: Another analysis was done later, and it associated around 16,000 TCR beta sequences with HLA alleles at 0.05 false discovery rate. For cytomegalovirus status, the classifier reportedly gave diagnoses with high specificity and sensitivity. Cytomegalovirus-associated status was assigned to about 150 TCR beta chains.

The PCR used 60 Vbeta and 13 Jbeta primers. Assay: immunoSEQ multiplex PCR; the TCRdb copy retains only in-frame clones and omits some. This sample carries under 200,000 clones, around 80% of them seen once, and the ten largest clones take around 6.5%. The receptor's source is a male donor in good health and CMV-seropositive. Input material: PBMCs. The chain is built from TRBV2 and TRBJ1-5, with a possible D match to TRBD1 (6 bases). Here the CDR3 reads CASSGDMYSNQPQHF. The DNA of the CDR3 is TGTGCCAGCAGTGGGGACATGTATAGCAATCAGCCCCAGCATTTT.